This TCR beta chain stems from a study of OX40 agonist ivuxolimab in advanced cancers. Study as a whole: The patients' treatment was ivuxolimab, an agonistic anti-OX40 (CD134) antibody. Points from the study as a whole: Among the nonresponders, some also had low normalized T-cell clonal expansion. At doses 0.1 to 3.0 mg/kg, CD4+ and CD8+ clones expanded.

Using immunoSEQ multiplex PCR, the repertoire was profiled, and TCRdb retains in-frame clones only, with some absent. The sample includes about 45,000 clones, roughly 94% of them seen just once. As concerns this clone: Its antigen is undetermined.

Trimming took off 1 base at V and 0 bases at J, with 13 bases between the two ends. The germline gives CDR1 SGHVS, CDR2 FNYEAQ. This CDR3 is built from 17 residues. It was autoimmune disease history or systemic immunosuppression that excluded patients. This chain joins TRBV7-6 and TRBJ2-1; the D gene is possibly TRBD1 (5 bases). The origin of this receptor is an adult with an advanced solid tumor such as melanoma, head and neck, liver or kidney cancer. This material consisted of CD4+ or CD8+ T cells sorted from blood, taken in a trial of the OX40 agonist ivuxolimab. CDR3 region: CASSLEGVTSSYNEQFF. In DNA form, the CDR3 reads TGTGCCAGCAGCTTAGAAGGGGTCACGAGCTCCTACAATGAGCAGTTCTTC.